This TCR beta chain was sequenced during a study of T cells in Graves' hyperthyroidism and ophthalmopathy. This clonotype was seen a handful of times. The germline gives CDR1 PRHDT, CDR2 FYEKMQ (reference sequence). The V end was cut by 1 base, the J end by 1 base, with 14 bases between. This CDR3 contains 18 residues. Regions amplified from RNA transcripts were the TCR beta CDR3 regions. The TCR CDR3 first-round RT-PCR relied on the HTBI primer set. TCRdb ran MiXCR on the multiplex PCR reads and lists one entry per CDR3 protein. In the table there are 300,000 to 450,000 distinct CDR3 sequences, approximately 25% of which are singletons. Hyperthyroidism, newly diagnosed and lasting under 2 months, affected patients aged 18 to 65. Diagnosis relied on clinical symptoms, serum thyroxine and TRAb, thyroid ultrasound and orbital computed tomography. The PBMCs had their origin in roughly 9.8 ml of fresh peripheral blood.

The clonotype comes from a man in his forties or fifties with Graves' hyperthyroidism. This sequence joins TRBV13 and TRBJ2-6; D may be TRBD1 or TRBD2 (5 bases each). Sequenced sample: blood. This CDR3 is CASSLEGRGKSGANVLTF. CDR3 sequence (DNA): TGTGCCAGCAGCTTAGAGGGGCGAGGGAAGTCTGGGGCCAACGTCCTGACTTTC.